This T cell receptor (beta chain) was sequenced for a study of cytomegalovirus exposure and HLA in healthy donors. PCR amplification relied on 60 Vbeta primers (plus 13 Jbeta primers). Measured with immunoSEQ multiplex PCR; TCRdb has only the in-frame clones, and not every one. The data show around 130,000 clones, 80% seen once. J lost 0 bases, V lost 2 bases, and 2 bases had no gene match. There are 15 residues in the CDR3. Germline V gene lookup returns CDR1 SQVTM and CDR2 ANQGSEA. The sequenced sample was PBMCs. This receptor was taken from a man aged 30-40 years in good health and CMV-seronegative. The chain employs TRBV29-1 and TRBJ2-2; 8 nucleotides align to TRBD2. The CDR3 protein is CSVERGGSNTGELFF. CDR3 bases: TGCAGCGTTGAACGGGGGGGGTCGAACACCGGGGAGCTGTTTTTT.